This entry features one TCR beta chain sequence. The sample originates from a study of T-cell reconstitution after alpha-beta-depleted transplantation in children. A library of TCRbeta sequences, prepared with unique molecular identifiers, was generated. TCRdb re-called the PCR reads with MiXCR, one entry per CDR3 protein. The sample shows hundreds of thousands of distinct CDR3 sequences, around 10% of them seen only once. Germline V gives CDR1 SGHKS, CDR2 YYEKEE (reference sequence). CDR3 size: 15 residues. V lost 0 bases to trimming and J lost 5 bases, with 14 bases between them. Sequences were derived from PBMCs from the stem cell graft donor, sampled from the stem cell graft. The receptor was isolated from a human donor who donated a stem cell graft to a child with acute lymphoblastic leukemia. The chain recombines TRBV5-5 with TRBJ2-5; D is possibly TRBD1 or TRBD2 (5 bases each). The CDR3 sequence is CASSLGSGTSETQYF. The CDR3 bases are TGTGCCAGCAGCTTGGGGAGTGGGACCTCTGAGACCCAGTACTTC.